Below are 27 T cell receptor beta chains sequenced from a single sample in a study of blood T cell repertoires in COVID-19. This table comes from immunoSEQ multiplex PCR, and its TCRdb copy is limited to in-frame clones, with some not included. The table has hundreds of thousands of clones, around 89% seen once; the top ten hold roughly a tenth. Sequenced: PBMCs or T cells enriched from blood (not recorded which). These receptors originate from a middle-aged woman who had recovered from COVID-19.

The V gene is TRBV19, the J gene TRBJ1-1, with D maybe TRBD1 (6 bases). The CDR3 has 13 residues. Germline V gives CDR1 LNHDA, CDR2 SQIVND (reference sequence). With 6 bases removed from V and 3 bases from J, the gap between germline ends came to 11 bases. The CDR3 reads CASSVQGHTEAFF. CDR3 coding DNA: TGTGCCAGTAGCGTACAGGGTCACACTGAAGCTTTCTTT.

The chain is built from TRBV28 and TRBJ1-2; 10 bases fit TRBD1. V shed 5 bases and J 5 bases; nucleotides not matched to a gene: 8. Germline CDR1 reads MDHEN; CDR2 reads SYDVKM. CDR3 length equals 15 residues. The DNA of the CDR3 is TGTGCCAGCAGTAACGGGACAGGGGATCCTTATGGCTACACCTTC. This encodes CASSNGTGDPYGYTF.

V usage is TRBV5-1 and J usage is TRBJ1-3; 7 bases are a match to TRBD1. This CDR3 spans 15 amino acids. Germline V gives CDR1 SGHRS, CDR2 YFSETQ. V lost 0 bases, J lost 3 bases, and 3 bases stayed unmatched. The DNA for the CDR3 is TGCGCCAGCAGCTTGGTAGGGGGCCTTGGAAACACCATATATTTT. Translated: CASSLVGGLGNTIYF. Full variable domain (rest looked up from reference TRBV5-1 and TRBJ1-3): KAGVTQTPRYLIKTRGQQVTLSCSPISGHRSVSWYQQTPGQGLQFLFEYFSETQRNKGNFPGRFSGRQFSNSRSEMNVSTLELGDSALYLCASSLVGGLGNTIYFGEGSWLTVV.

The V gene is TRBV7-3, the J gene TRBJ1-1, with unresolved D. This CDR3 has 13 residues. Germline lookup yields CDR1 SGHTA and CDR2 FQGTGA. Trimming pared 5 bases from V and 1 base from J, leaving 8 bases between. The CDR3 DNA follows: TGTGCCAGCAGCGCGGGCGCGAACACTGAAGCTTTCTTT. It encodes CASSAGANTEAFF.

This chain joins TRBV6-2 or TRBV6-3 and TRBJ2-7; D not certain. CDR1 is MNHEY and CDR2 is SVGEGT in the germline V gene. The ends were cut back, 3 bases at V and 12 bases at J, with 15 bases in the middle. The CDR3 has 12 amino acids. This chain's CDR3 is CASSYGQSSPYF. In DNA form, the CDR3 reads TGTGCCAGCAGTTATGGGCAGTCTTCCCCGTACTTC.

This clone has a single count. The chain links TRBV6-5 to TRBJ1-5; D perhaps matches TRBD1 (6 bases). V was pared by 7 bases and J by 10 bases, with 20 bases between. This CDR3 spans 14 amino acids. From germline, CDR1 is MNHEY and CDR2 SVGAGI. CDR3 loop: CASKISGDLPPQHF. CDR3 nucleotides: TGTGCCAGCAAAATCTCAGGGGACCTGCCCCCCCAGCATTTT.

This chain links TRBV9 with TRBJ2-1, with 9 bases identical to TRBD2. Trimming took 4 bases from V and 6 from J; bases not matched to a gene: 5. The CDR3 loop spans 14 amino acids. In germline, CDR1 is SGDLS, CDR2 YYNGEE. The CDR3 loop is CASSLAGAGNEQFF. In DNA, the CDR3 is TGTGCCAGCAGCTTAGCGGGAGCCGGCAATGAGCAGTTCTTC.

The chain has TRBV9 and TRBJ2-2; a weak D match, TRBD1 (7 bases). Per germline, CDR1 SGDLS and CDR2 YYNGEE. V was clipped by 0 bases and J by 0 bases, with 15 bases between them. The CDR3 consists of 18 residues. The CDR3 loop is CASSVGGGGHANTGELFF. In DNA, the CDR3 is TGTGCCAGCAGCGTAGGAGGAGGGGGCCACGCGAACACCGGGGAGCTGTTTTTT.

This sequence joins TRBV30 and TRBJ2-7; no definite D call. Between the trimmed V and J ends, which lost 0 bases and 2 bases, there was a span of 8 bases. Germline values: CDR1 GTSNPN, CDR2 SVGIG (reference sequence). This CDR3 is built from 13 residues. CDR3 in DNA: TGTGCCTGGAGTGTAGACTCTCCCTACGAGCAGTACTTC. It encodes CAWSVDSPYEQYF.

The V call is TRBV19, the J call TRBJ1-1; 8 bases agree with TRBD1. The CDR3 runs to 13 residues. Germline-derived CDR1 and CDR2 are LNHDA and SQIVND (reference sequence). The ends lost 6 bases at V and 4 bases at J; junction bases unmatched: 4. CDR3 region: CASRPTGGTEAFF. CDR3 nucleotide sequence: TGTGCCAGTAGGCCAACAGGGGGCACTGAAGCTTTCTTT.

The chain joins TRBV7-2 to TRBJ2-1, with a weak D call TRBD2 (5 bases). The V gene lost 4 bases and the J gene lost 0 bases, with 10 bases spanning the gap. The CDR3 has 15 amino acids. Germline assignment: CDR1 SGHTA and CDR2 FQGNSA. CDR3 residues: CASSSDLYSYNEQFF. The CDR3, as DNA: TGTGCCAGCAGCTCGGACTTGTACTCCTACAATGAGCAGTTCTTC. The full variable domain, with the rest looked up from reference TRBV7-2 and TRBJ2-1, is GAGVSQSPSNKVTEKGKDVELRCDPISGHTALYWYRQSLGQGLEFLIYFQGNSAPDKSGLPSDRFSAERTGGSVSTLTIQRTQQEDSAVYLCASSSDLYSYNEQFFGPGTRLTVL.

The CDR3 DNA is TGTGCCAGCAGCTTACCCCTACTTCTCCAACAGGGGAAGGGGCAAGAGACCCAGTACTTC. It yields the protein CASSLPLLLQQGKGQETQYF. The chain recombines TRBV7-6 with TRBJ2-5, with 7 nucleotides matching TRBD1. This CDR3 has 20 residues. After removal of 2 bases from V and 2 bases from J, the junction contained 20 bases not matched to a gene. The germline gives CDR1 SGHVS, CDR2 FNYEAQ. The full variable domain, its missing parts supplied by reference TRBV7-6 and TRBJ2-5, is GAGVSQSPRYKVTKRGQDVALRCDPISGHVSLYWYRQALGQGPEFLTYFNYEAQQDKSGLPNDRFSAERPEGSISTLTIQRTEQRDSAMYRCASSLPLLLQQGKGQETQYFGPGTRLLVL.

The genes are TRBV27 and TRBJ2-1; D is perhaps TRBD1 (6 bases). Germline CDR1 MNHEY, CDR2 SMNVEV (reference sequence). CDR3 length: 14 amino acids. Trimming left V 6 bases short and J 0 bases short, with 9 bases between. The CDR3 DNA sequence: TGTGCCAGCAGAAGGGGGAGCTCCTACAATGAGCAGTTCTTC. Its translation: CASRRGSSYNEQFF.

The rearrangement links TRBV15 to TRBJ2-7; 7 positions agree with TRBD1. CDR1 is LNHNV and CDR2 is YYDKDF in the germline V gene (reference sequence). The CDR3 covers 14 residues. The J segment lost 4 bases and the V segment lost 4 bases, leaving 7 bases of the junction unmatched. The CDR3 DNA reads TGTGCCACCAGCATTGAGACAGGGACATACGAGCAGTACTTC. Translating it yields CATSIETGTYEQYF. The full variable domain, in which reference TRBV15 and TRBJ2-7 provide the parts outside the CDR3, is DAMVIQNPRYQVTQFGKPVTLSCSQTLNHNVMYWYQQKSSQAPKLLFHYYDKDFNNEADTPDNFQSRRPNTSFCFLDIRSPGLGDTAMYLCATSIETGTYEQYFGPGTRLTVT.

The chain couples TRBV6-5 to TRBJ1-2; D is ambiguous. Trimming shortened V by 2 bases and J by 3 bases, and 10 bases separated the two germline ends. This CDR3 spans 14 amino acids. Per germline, CDR1 MNHEY and CDR2 SVGAGI. The DNA for the CDR3 is TGTGCCAGCAGTTACGGTGAGGATGACTATGGCTACACCTTC. This translates into CASSYGEDDYGYTF.

The V and J genes are TRBV27 and TRBJ1-3; D remains unclear. V was pared by 7 bases and J by 2 bases, with 12 bases between. The germline CDR1 and CDR2 sequences are MNHEY and SMNVEV (reference sequence). The CDR3 contains 14 residues. The CDR3 DNA reads as TGTGCCAGCACCGGTCGGGTTGCTGGAAACACCATATATTTT. Residues: CASTGRVAGNTIYF.

CDR3 sequence: CASRRGVVSNQPQHF. The CDR3 bases are TGTGCCAGCAGGCGGGGGGTAGTAAGCAATCAGCCCCAGCATTTT. V gene TRBV27 combines with J gene TRBJ1-5, with a possible D match to TRBD1 (5 bases). V lost 6 bases and J 1 base, leaving 13 bases between the germline ends. The CDR3 is 15 amino acids. CDR1 and CDR2 (germline): MNHEY, SMNVEV (reference sequence).

This clone was recorded a few times. The V call is TRBV29-1, the J call TRBJ2-2; TRBD1 matches 11 bases. This CDR3 region has 15 residues. CDR1 is SQVTM and CDR2 is ANQGSEA in the germline V gene. V trimming: 6 bases; J trimming: 5 bases; junction bases outside the gene matches: 8. CDR3 amino acids: CSVRTGGARTGELFF. The DNA for the CDR3 is TGCAGCGTCAGGACAGGGGGCGCGAGAACCGGGGAGCTGTTTTTT.

This chain uses TRBV7-2 with TRBJ2-7; 12 nucleotides line up with TRBD2. The ends lost 5 bases at V and 3 bases at J; junction bases unmatched: 5. The germline V gene has CDR1 SGHTA and CDR2 FQGNSA. This CDR3 is 15 amino acids long. DNA for the CDR3: TGTGCCAGCAGCGTGTTACTAGCGGGAGGCTACGAGCAGTACTTC. Its protein is CASSVLLAGGYEQYF.

The V call is TRBV5-4, the J call TRBJ1-5; 7 bases are a match to TRBD1. Germline assignment: CDR1 SGHNT and CDR2 YYREEE (reference sequence). Trimming cost V 9 bases and J 2 bases; bases outside gene matches: 2. CDR3 length: 12 residues. CDR3 in DNA: TGTGCCACCGGGACAGGCAATCAGCCCCAGCATTTT. Its protein is CATGTGNQPQHF.

The V gene is TRBV9, the J gene TRBJ2-7, with 10 bases identical to TRBD1. Trimming cost V 4 bases and J 3 bases; bases outside gene matches: 4. CDR1 is SGDLS and CDR2 is YYNGEE in the germline V gene. There are 14 residues in the CDR3. This CDR3 is CASSHGQGDYEQYF. DNA of the CDR3: TGTGCCAGCAGCCACGGACAGGGGGACTACGAGCAGTACTTC.

This chain connects TRBV9 to TRBJ2-5; TRBD1 matches at 9 bases. The CDR3 has 16 residues. CDR1 is SGDLS and CDR2 is YYNGEE in the germline V gene. With 2 bases clipped from V and 4 bases from J, the junction kept 9 bases outside the gene matches. As DNA, the CDR3 is TGTGCCAGCAGCGTGGGGACAGGGATAAGTGGAGAGACCCAGTACTTC. Encoded protein: CASSVGTGISGETQYF.

The rearrangement joins TRBV5-1 to TRBJ2-1, with D possibly being TRBD2 (6 bases). The CDR3 covers 14 residues. The V end was cut by 0 bases, the J end by 5 bases, with 9 bases between. The germline V gene has CDR1 SGHRS and CDR2 YFSETQ. This chain's CDR3 is CASSLGLGDNEQFF. Written as DNA, the CDR3 is TGCGCCAGCAGCTTGGGACTAGGAGACAATGAGCAGTTCTTC.

The chain uses TRBV10-3 and TRBJ1-5, with TRBD1 matching 7 bases. The CDR3 is made up of 11 amino acids. Germline-derived CDR1 and CDR2 are ENHRY and SYGVKD. The V and J ends lost 2 bases and 12 bases, in that order; junction bases with no gene match: 1. CDR3 sequence: CAISEGQDQHF. CDR3 bases: TGTGCCATCAGTGAGGGACAGGACCAGCATTTT.

The gene calls are TRBV10-3 and TRBJ2-3, with a tentative D call TRBD1 (5 bases). Germline CDR1 ENHRY, CDR2 SYGVKD. V was shortened by 7 bases and J by 2 bases, with 13 bases between the two germline ends. The CDR3 runs to 14 residues. The CDR3 nucleotides are TGTGCCATCAAGGGGAACTCGAACACAGATACGCAGTATTTT. It is translated as CAIKGNSNTDTQYF.

The J gene is TRBJ1-2, the V gene TRBV29-1; no reliable D call. Germline V lookup: CDR1 SQVTM, CDR2 ANQGSEA. CDR3 length: 9 residues. V lost 3 bases, J lost 9 bases, and 5 bases lay in between. CDR3 protein: CSVDGSYTF. CDR3 nucleotides: TGCAGCGTTGATGGCAGCTACACCTTC.

The chain uses TRBV4-3 and TRBJ1-2; the D gene is possibly TRBD1 (6 bases). The CDR3 covers 17 residues. Germline V gives CDR1 LGHNA, CDR2 YSLEER. Trimming left V 2 bases short and J 2 bases short, with 18 bases between. The CDR3 bases are TGCGCCAGCAGCCAAATTCGGACAGTGGATCACAACTATGGCTACACCTTC. Translating it yields CASSQIRTVDHNYGYTF.